This TCR beta chain is drawn from a study of a mutant IDH1 vaccine in newly diagnosed glioma. Study information: Vaccination of patients was performed eight times, in weeks 1, 3, 5, 7, 11, 15, 19 and 23.

Notes on the study in general: Immune responses arising from the vaccine appeared in about 95% of patients.

Note on this clone: Its antigen is unidentified.

Time point defined: week 5, during vaccination. One vaccine dose held 300 ug of mutant IDH1 20-mer peptide and came with topical imiquimod. New astrocytomas of WHO grade 3 or 4 that were IDH1-mutant and ATRX-lost were found in the donors. Per the germline V gene, CDR1 is SGDLS and CDR2 is YYNGEE. The ends were cut back, 3 bases at V and 3 bases at J, with 7 bases in the middle. The CDR3 has 13 residues. TCRdb keeps only in-frame clones here, not all; method: immunoSEQ multiplex PCR. The sample contains roughly 39,000 clones, 80% to 90% of which appear only once. The sample in question was PBMCs, obtained from a glioma patient whose treatment included an IDH1 peptide vaccine. The chain joins TRBV9 to TRBJ1-5; D ambiguous. The TCR originated in a man aged 35-49 years with glioma. CDR3 sequence (DNA): TGTGCCAGCAGCGGACAAGCCAATCAGCCCCAGCATTTT. As protein: CASSGQANQPQHF. Combining the CDR3 with reference TRBV9 and TRBJ1-5 gives the whole variable domain DSGVTQTPKHLITATGQRVTLRCSPRSGDLSVYWYQQSLDQGLQFLIQYYNGEERAKGNILERFSAQQFPDLHSELNLSSLELGDSALYFCASSGQANQPQHFGDGTRLSIL.